The entry below describes one T cell receptor (beta chain). Its cognate antigen is unknown. Naive CD8 isolation took CD45RO-negative cells positively selected for CCR7 and excluded terminally differentiated effector memory CD45RA+ cells. Germline CDR1 SGHDN, CDR2 FVKESK. This CDR3 has 17 residues. The trim removed 0 bases at V and 5 bases at J, leaving 4 bases unmatched. This entry comes from a study of shared clonotypes between healthy human individuals. Per sorted-subset replicate PCR, input was about 180 ng DNA, representing about 30,000 T cell genomes. Profiled with immunoSEQ multiplex PCR; TCRdb holds only in-frame clones, not every one. The data hold hundreds of thousands of clones, with around 90% observed a single time. Study-wide results and caveats: Memory subsets generally showed lower estimated richness than naive subsets. The study's rarefaction showed incomplete sorted-subset sequencing despite large depth. A small donor pool kept down the genetic and exposure-history diversity that was represented.

This clonotype was sampled from a young man in good health. The chain carries TRBV14 and TRBJ2-1; TRBD2 matches 13 bases. The specimen was naive CD8+ T cells sorted from blood. Here the CDR3 reads CASSQDLGLAGDNEQFF. As DNA, the CDR3 is TGTGCCAGCAGCCAAGACCTAGGACTAGCGGGGGACAATGAGCAGTTCTTC.